Included here is one T cell receptor beta chain sequence, with context. In its sample, this clone was seen once. Its specific antigen is unknown. No much larger clone is present one base from it, and per-base qualities are unavailable. The sample contains more than one DNA sequence encoding this CDR3. The data originate from a study of OX40 agonist ivuxolimab in advanced cancers. Describing the broader study: The costimulatory receptor OX40 (CD134) was targeted by ivuxolimab, a fully human IgG2 agonistic monoclonal antibody. Of the roughly 50 dose-escalation patients, hepatocellular carcinoma was present in around 19, melanoma in approximately 15, renal cell carcinoma in 9 and head and neck cancer in 9. In the dose-escalation cohort, more than 75% of patients were male, and the mean age was roughly 60 years, with a range of roughly 20 to 85. Intravenous ivuxolimab was administered to patients every 2 weeks at six dose levels: 0.01, 0.1, 0.3, 1.5, 3 and 10 mg/kg. Patients were allowed to have had prior anti-PD-1, anti-PD-L1 or anti-CTLA-4 therapy, and around 40% of the dose-escalation patients had previously received checkpoint inhibitors. Partial responses occurred in three dose-escalation patients: two with cutaneous melanoma and one with hepatocellular carcinoma. Peripheral TCRbeta sequencing was intended to test whether TCR sequence diversity was altered and clonal T-cell expansion was caused by ivuxolimab. The paper reports the monotherapy dose-escalation portion (N of about 52 patients) of the phase I ivuxolimab trial.

What the study reported, not specific to this receptor: Low levels of normalized T-cell clonal expansion were also seen in some patients who did not respond. At doses of 0.1 to 3.0 mg/kg, clonal expansion of both CD4+ and CD8+ T cells in blood was seen between baseline and week 6. The antigen specificity of the peripheral T cells that underwent clonal expansion was not determined. After ivuxolimab, more expanded clones were found on average in CD8+ T cells than in CD4+ T cells. In partial responders in the 0.1-3.0 mg/kg groups, normalized peripheral clonal expansion was found to be among the lowest, especially among CD8+ T cells.

The trial excluded patients who had a history of autoimmune disease or were on systemic immunosuppression. In every dose cohort, peripheral blood was drawn for TCR sequencing at baseline, cycle 4 day 1, and cycle 7 day 1. The samples were drawn from a first-in-human, open-label, multicenter phase I dose-escalation trial of ivuxolimab. The trial enrolled adults with locally advanced or metastatic head and neck squamous cell, hepatocellular, melanoma or renal cell carcinoma. Before TCR sequencing, CD4+ and CD8+ T cells were separately sorted from peripheral blood. The CDR3 runs 13 amino acids, cysteine and phenylalanine included. Only the CDR3 region is kept as DNA, spanning 39 bases read in frame from base 1. From the germline V gene (reference sequence), CDR1 is MNHEY and CDR2 is SMNVEV. The germline ends are 4 bases apart after V is trimmed by 0 bases and J by 2 bases. Genomic DNA was extracted from sorted cells for sequencing of the TCRbeta CDR3 region. The immunoSEQ Assay was used for sequencing of TCRbeta CDR3 regions. TCRdb stores this immuneACCESS table with in-frame sequences only. Part of the clones is absent; in the studies checked, under half of the shortfall reflects unresolved V genes, and no reason is known for the rest. In this sample the table shows about 78,000 clones, around 86% of which occur a single time. Jointly, the top ten make up approximately 0.25% of the sample.

The origin of this receptor is an adult with an advanced solid tumor such as melanoma, head and neck, liver or kidney cancer. Recombination joined TRBV27 with TRBJ1-1; the D segment cannot be called with confidence. Specimen: CD4+ or CD8+ T cells sorted from blood, collected in a trial of the OX40 agonist ivuxolimab. The nucleotide sequence is given as TGTGCCAGCAGTTTATCGAGAAACACTGAAGCTTTCTTT. This is translated as CASSLSRNTEAFF.